The sequence of this T cell receptor beta chain was determined in a study of tumor-infiltrating lymphocytes in primary liver carcinoma. Study context: Donors had hepatocellular carcinoma or combined HCC and intrahepatic cholangiocarcinoma. Staging placed the tumors at T1-T3 N0M0, and they measured roughly 4.2 to 11 cm across.

CDR1 is MNHNY, CDR2 SVGAGI, per germline (reference sequence). This CDR3 spans 13 amino acids. In this sample, this clonotype turned up a few times. Just one base apart from a much larger clone, this may be a read error. Co-extracted RNA and DNA came from approximately 20-30 mg of unsorted bulk tissue. The template, roughly 0.45 ug total RNA, yielded TCR beta cDNA made with a constant-region primer. Library construction for TCR beta comprised three nested multiplex PCR rounds performed with slightly modified ARM-PCR. TRBV1-TRBV30 forward primers paired with a C-beta reverse primer drove the first two PCR rounds, 10 cycles each. TCRdb processed the multiplex PCR reads anew with MiXCR; each CDR3 protein has one entry. This table holds about 100,000 distinct CDR3 sequences, less than 70% found once.

The chain employs TRBV6-6 and TRBJ2-2; D is ambiguous. This TCR came from a man aged 40-49 years with primary liver carcinoma and hepatitis B virus infection. The sequenced sample consisted of tumor-adjacent normal liver tissue. CDR3 loop: CVSSYGNTGELFF. The CDR3 region has the DNA TGTGTCAGCAGTTACGGCAACACCGGGGAGCTGTTTTTT.